This entry concerns a single T cell receptor (beta chain). The antigen is undetermined. Germline CDR1 and CDR2: SGHDT and YYEEEE. The CDR3 is 19 amino acids. V was shortened by 1 base and J by 5 bases, with 27 bases between the two germline ends. CD4+CD25+CD127- Tregs, CD4+CD25- non-Tregs, CD4 and CD8 cells were sorted. This table comes from immunoSEQ multiplex PCR, and its TCRdb copy is limited to in-frame clones, with some not included. The sample has about 240,000 clones, 80% to 85% seen once. The record originates from a study of Tregs in tolerant kidney transplant recipients. General study findings and limits: The most relevant donor-specific Treg TCRbeta repertoire apparently came from expansion with activated donor B cells.

This sequence originates from a human donor in good health. Material for sequencing was CD4+ T cells from blood. The chain employs TRBV5-6 and TRBJ1-2; D gene ambiguous. Written as DNA, the CDR3 is TGTGCCAGCAGCTTGACAGCCTTGGTCGTCAAGGTCCCCCGGTATGGCTACACCTTC. It is translated as CASSLTALVVKVPRYGYTF.